Sequencing of this TCR beta chain was carried out in a study of cytomegalovirus exposure and HLA in healthy donors. The study ran its PCR with 60 Vbeta and 13 Jbeta primers. Assay: immunoSEQ multiplex PCR; the TCRdb copy retains only in-frame clones and omits some. Of about 200,000 clones in the sample, 82% were seen once. General study points: Most likely, a cluster of highly shared sequence variants arose as a sequencing artifact.

To note about this clone: What it binds is not known.

Sample: PBMCs. This TCR was recovered from a woman aged 45-59 years in good health and CMV-seropositive.

CDR3 nucleotide sequence: TGTGCCAGCAGCGCTCGGACAGCAACTTTAGAAAAACTGTTTTTT. Protein: CASSARTATLEKLFF. V gene TRBV7-2 combines with J gene TRBJ1-4; D perhaps matches TRBD1 (6 bases). The germline gives CDR1 SGHTA, CDR2 FQGNSA. Between the trimmed V and J ends, which lost 5 bases and 8 bases, there was a span of 18 bases. The CDR3 is made up of 15 amino acids.